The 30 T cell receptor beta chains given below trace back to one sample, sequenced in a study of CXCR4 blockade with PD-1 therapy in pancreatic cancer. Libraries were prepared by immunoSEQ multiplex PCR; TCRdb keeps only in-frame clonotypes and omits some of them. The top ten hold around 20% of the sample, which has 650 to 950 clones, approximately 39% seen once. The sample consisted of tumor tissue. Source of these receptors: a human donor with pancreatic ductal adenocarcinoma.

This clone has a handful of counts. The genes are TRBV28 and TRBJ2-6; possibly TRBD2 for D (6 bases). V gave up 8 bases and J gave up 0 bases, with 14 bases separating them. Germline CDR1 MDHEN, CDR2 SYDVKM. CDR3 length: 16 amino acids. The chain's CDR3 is CASSRGGSSGANVLTF. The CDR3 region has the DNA TGTGCCAGCTCCCGGGGAGGAAGCTCTGGGGCCAACGTCCTGACTTTC.

CDR3: CASSEWTASSGNTIYF. The CDR3 coding sequence is TGCGCCAGCAGTGAGTGGACGGCCAGCTCTGGAAACACCATATATTTT. The genes are TRBV10-2 and TRBJ1-3, with D unclear. The CDR3 loop spans 16 amino acids. V shed 1 base and J shed 0 bases, with 10 bases lying between them. CDR1 and CDR2 from the germline V gene are WSHSY and SAAADI.

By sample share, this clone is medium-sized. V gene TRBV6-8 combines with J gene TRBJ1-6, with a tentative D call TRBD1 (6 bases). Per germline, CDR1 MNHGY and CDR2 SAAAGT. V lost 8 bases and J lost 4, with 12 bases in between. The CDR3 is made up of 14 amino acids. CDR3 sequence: CASGKGGYNSPLHF. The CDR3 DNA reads TGTGCCAGCGGAAAAGGGGGTTATAATTCACCCCTCCACTTT.

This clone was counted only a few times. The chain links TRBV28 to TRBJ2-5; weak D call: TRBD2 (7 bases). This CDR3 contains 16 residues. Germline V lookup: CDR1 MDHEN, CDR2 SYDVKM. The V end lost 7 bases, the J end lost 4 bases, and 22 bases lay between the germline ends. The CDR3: CASTSYRVRGGETQYF. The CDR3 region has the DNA TGTGCCAGCACCTCCTACCGGGTGAGGGGGGGAGAGACCCAGTACTTC.

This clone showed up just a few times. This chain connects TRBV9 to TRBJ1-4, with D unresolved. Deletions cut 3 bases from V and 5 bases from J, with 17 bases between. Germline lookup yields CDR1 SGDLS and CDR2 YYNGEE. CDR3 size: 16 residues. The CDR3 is CASSEGSADKNEKLFF. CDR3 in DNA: TGTGCCAGCAGCGAGGGCTCGGCAGATAAGAATGAAAAACTGTTTTTT.

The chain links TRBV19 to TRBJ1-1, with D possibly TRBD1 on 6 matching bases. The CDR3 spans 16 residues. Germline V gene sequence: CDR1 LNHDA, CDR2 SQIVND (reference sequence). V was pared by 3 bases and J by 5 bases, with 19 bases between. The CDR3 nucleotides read TGTGCCAGTAGTATTAGGGGAAGACAAGGGGGGACTGAAGCTTTCTTT. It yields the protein CASSIRGRQGGTEAFF.

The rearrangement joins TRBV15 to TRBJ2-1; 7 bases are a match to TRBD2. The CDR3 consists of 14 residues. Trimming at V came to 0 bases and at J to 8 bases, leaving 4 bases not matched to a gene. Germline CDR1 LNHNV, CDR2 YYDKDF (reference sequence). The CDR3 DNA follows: TGTGCCACCAGCAGAGATAGGACTAGTGATGAGCAGTTCTTC. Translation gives CATSRDRTSDEQFF.

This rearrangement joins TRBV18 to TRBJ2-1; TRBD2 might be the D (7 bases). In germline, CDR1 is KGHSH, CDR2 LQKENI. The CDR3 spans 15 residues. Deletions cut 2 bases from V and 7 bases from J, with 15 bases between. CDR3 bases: TGTGCCAGCTCACCATCTCCGGGGGGCTATAATGAGCAGTTCTTC. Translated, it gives CASSPSPGGYNEQFF.

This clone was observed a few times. The CDR3 coding sequence is TGTGCCAGTAGCCCGACATGGAACACTGAAGCTTTCTTT. Amino acids: CASSPTWNTEAFF. V usage is TRBV19 and J usage is TRBJ1-1; D remains ambiguous. The V gene lost 6 bases and the J gene lost 1 base, with 9 bases spanning the gap. This CDR3 region has 13 residues. Germline CDR1 reads LNHDA; CDR2 reads SQIVND (reference sequence).

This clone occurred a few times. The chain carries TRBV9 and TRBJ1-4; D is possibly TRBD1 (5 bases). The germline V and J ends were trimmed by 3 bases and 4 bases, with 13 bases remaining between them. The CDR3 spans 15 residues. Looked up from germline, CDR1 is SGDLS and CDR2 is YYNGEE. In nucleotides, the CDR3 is TGTGCCAGCAGCGGAGGGGAAGGGTATAATGAAAAACTGTTTTTT. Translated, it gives CASSGGEGYNEKLFF.

This CDR3 reads CASSQDFGLAGGQTQYF. CDR3 bases: TGTGCCAGCAGCCAAGATTTCGGCCTAGCGGGGGGACAGACCCAGTACTTC. The chain recombines TRBV14 with TRBJ2-5; 11 bases map to TRBD2. The V gene's germline CDR1 is SGHDN and CDR2 FVKESK. The V gene end was trimmed by 0 bases and the J gene end by 6 bases; junction bases not matched to a gene: 9. The CDR3 extends over 17 amino acids.

DNA of the CDR3: TGTGCCAGCAGTTTGGGGCAGGTCTCTGGGGCCAACGTCCTGACTTTC. It is translated as CASSLGQVSGANVLTF. The chain couples TRBV28 to TRBJ2-6, with D perhaps TRBD1 (5 bases). Per the germline V gene, CDR1 is MDHEN and CDR2 is SYDVKM. V was trimmed by 3 bases and J by 0 bases, leaving 9 bases between them. The length of the CDR3 is 16 residues. Filled out from reference TRBV28 and TRBJ2-6, the complete variable domain reads DVKVTQSSRYLVKRTGEKVFLECVQDMDHENMFWYRQDPGLGLRLIYFSYDVKMKEKGDIPEGYSVSREKKERFSLILESASTNQTSMYLCASSLGQVSGANVLTFGAGSRLTVL.

CDR3 region: CASRTSPGFTYEQYF. Here the CDR3 DNA reads TGTGCCAGTAGGACCTCCCCGGGTTTTACCTACGAGCAGTACTTC. The V and J genes are TRBV19 and TRBJ2-7; the D is unclear. CDR1 and CDR2 from the germline V gene are LNHDA and SQIVND (reference sequence). Trimming shortened V by 6 bases and J by 2 bases, and 17 bases separated the two germline ends. CDR3 size: 15 residues.

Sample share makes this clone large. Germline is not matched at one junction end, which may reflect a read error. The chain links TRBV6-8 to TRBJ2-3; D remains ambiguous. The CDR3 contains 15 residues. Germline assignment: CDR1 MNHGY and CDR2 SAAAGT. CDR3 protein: CASSDSMDSTDTQYF. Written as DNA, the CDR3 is TGTGCCAGCAGTGACTCAATGGACAGCACAGATACGCAGTATTTT.

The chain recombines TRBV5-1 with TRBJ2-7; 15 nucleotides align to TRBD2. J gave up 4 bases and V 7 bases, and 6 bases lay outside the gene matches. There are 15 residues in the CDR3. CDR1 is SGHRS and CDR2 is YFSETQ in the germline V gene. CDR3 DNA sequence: TGCGCCAGCCAACCCGGGACTAGCGGGAGGTACGAGCAGTACTTC. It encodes CASQPGTSGRYEQYF.

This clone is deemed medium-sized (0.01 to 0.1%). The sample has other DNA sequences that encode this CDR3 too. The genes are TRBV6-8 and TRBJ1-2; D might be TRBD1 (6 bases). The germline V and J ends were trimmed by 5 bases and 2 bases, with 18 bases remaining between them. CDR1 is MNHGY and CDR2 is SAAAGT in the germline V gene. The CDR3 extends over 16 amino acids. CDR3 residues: CASSDIWTARNYGYTF. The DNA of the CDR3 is TGTGCCAGCAGTGATATTTGGACAGCTAGGAACTATGGCTACACCTTC.

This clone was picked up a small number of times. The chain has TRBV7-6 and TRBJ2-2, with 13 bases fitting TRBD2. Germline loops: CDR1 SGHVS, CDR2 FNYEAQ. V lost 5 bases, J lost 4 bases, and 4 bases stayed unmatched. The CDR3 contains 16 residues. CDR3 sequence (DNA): TGTGCCAGCAGCCGGACTAGCGGGGGAGGCACCGGGGAGCTGTTTTTT. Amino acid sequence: CASSRTSGGGTGELFF.

The CDR3 region has the DNA TGTGCCAGCAGTTACTCAATTTTCCCGAGCTCTGGGGCCAACGTCCTGACTTTC. Protein product: CASSYSIFPSSGANVLTF. The chain employs TRBV6-8 and TRBJ2-6; D not resolved. This CDR3 has 18 residues. The V end was cut by 0 bases, the J end by 0 bases, with 12 bases between. Germline V gene data show CDR1 as MNHGY and CDR2 as SAAAGT.

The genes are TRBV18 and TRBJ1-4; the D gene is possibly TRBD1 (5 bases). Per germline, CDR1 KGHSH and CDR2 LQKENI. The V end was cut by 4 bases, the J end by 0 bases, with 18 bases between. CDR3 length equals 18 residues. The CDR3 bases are TGTGCCAGCTCACTCGAACCGGGACTCGGTGCAACTAATGAAAAACTGTTTTTT. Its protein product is CASSLEPGLGATNEKLFF.

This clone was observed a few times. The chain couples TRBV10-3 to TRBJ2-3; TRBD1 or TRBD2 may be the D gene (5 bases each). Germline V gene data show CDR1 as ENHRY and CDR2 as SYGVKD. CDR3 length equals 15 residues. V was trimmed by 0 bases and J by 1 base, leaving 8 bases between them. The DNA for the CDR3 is TGTGCCATCAGTGAGTCGGGACGGGGCACAGATACGCAGTATTTT. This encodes CAISESGRGTDTQYF.

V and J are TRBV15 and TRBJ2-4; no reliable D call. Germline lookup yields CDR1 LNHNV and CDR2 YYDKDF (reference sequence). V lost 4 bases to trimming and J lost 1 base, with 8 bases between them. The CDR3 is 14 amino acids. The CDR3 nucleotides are TGTGCCACCAGCAAGGAATGGGCCAAAAACATTCAGTACTTC. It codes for CATSKEWAKNIQYF.

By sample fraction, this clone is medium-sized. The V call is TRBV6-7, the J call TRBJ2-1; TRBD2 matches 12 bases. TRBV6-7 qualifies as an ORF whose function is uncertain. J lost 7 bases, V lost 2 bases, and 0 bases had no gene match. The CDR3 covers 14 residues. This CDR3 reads CASSYTSGRNEQFF. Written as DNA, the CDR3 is TGTGCCAGCAGTTACACTAGCGGGAGGAATGAGCAGTTCTTC.

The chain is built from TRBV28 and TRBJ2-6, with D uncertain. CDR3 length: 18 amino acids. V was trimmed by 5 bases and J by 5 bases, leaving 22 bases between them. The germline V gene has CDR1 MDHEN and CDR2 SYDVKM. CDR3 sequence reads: CASSLQCLTQSRANVLTF. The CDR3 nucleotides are TGTGCCAGCAGTCTCCAGTGCTTGACACAAAGTCGGGCCAACGTCCTGACTTTC.

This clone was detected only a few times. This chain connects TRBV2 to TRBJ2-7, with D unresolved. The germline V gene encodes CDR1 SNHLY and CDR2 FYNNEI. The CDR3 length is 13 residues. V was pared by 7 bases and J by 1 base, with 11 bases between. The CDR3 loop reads CASKGSLSYEQYF. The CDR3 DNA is TGTGCCAGCAAGGGCAGTCTGTCCTACGAGCAGTACTTC. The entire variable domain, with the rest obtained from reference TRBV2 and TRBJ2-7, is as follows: EPEVTQTPSHQVTQMGQEVILRCVPISNHLYFYWYRQILGQKVEFLVSFYNNEISEKSEIFDDQFSVERPDGSNFTLKIRSTKLEDSAMYFCASKGSLSYEQYFGPGTRLTVT.

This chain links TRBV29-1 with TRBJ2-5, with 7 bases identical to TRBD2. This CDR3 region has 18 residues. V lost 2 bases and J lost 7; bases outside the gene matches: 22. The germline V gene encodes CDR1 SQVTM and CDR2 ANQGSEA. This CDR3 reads CSVETRAGSWGGGRTQYF. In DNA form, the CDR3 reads TGCAGCGTTGAAACAAGGGCAGGCTCTTGGGGCGGCGGGAGGACCCAGTACTTC. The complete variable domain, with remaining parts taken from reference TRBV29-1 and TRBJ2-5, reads SAVISQKPSRDICQRGTSLTIQCQVDSQVTMMFWYRQQPGQSLTLIATANQGSEATYESGFVIDKFPISRPNLTFSTLTVSNMSPEDSSIYLCSVETRAGSWGGGRTQYFGPGTRLLVL.

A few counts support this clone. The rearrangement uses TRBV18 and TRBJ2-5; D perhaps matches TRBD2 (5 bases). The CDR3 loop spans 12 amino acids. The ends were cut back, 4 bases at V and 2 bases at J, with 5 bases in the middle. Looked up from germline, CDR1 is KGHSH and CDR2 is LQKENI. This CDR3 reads CASSRRQETQYF. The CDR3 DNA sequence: TGTGCCAGCTCACGGAGGCAAGAGACCCAGTACTTC.

CDR3 loop: CASSLPGVNEKLFF. CDR3 DNA: TGTGCCAGCAGCTTGCCGGGAGTGAATGAAAAACTGTTTTTT. The V gene is TRBV11-3, the J gene TRBJ1-4; D gene uncertain. Per germline, CDR1 SGHNT and CDR2 YENEEA. Trimming left V 3 bases short and J 5 bases short, with 10 bases between. The CDR3 is 14 residues long.

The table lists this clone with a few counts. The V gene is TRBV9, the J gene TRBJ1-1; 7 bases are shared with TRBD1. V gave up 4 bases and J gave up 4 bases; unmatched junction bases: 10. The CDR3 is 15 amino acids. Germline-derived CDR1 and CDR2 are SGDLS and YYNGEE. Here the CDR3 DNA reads TGTGCCAGCAGCTTAAACCCTCAGGGGGTCACTGAAGCTTTCTTT. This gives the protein CASSLNPQGVTEAFF.

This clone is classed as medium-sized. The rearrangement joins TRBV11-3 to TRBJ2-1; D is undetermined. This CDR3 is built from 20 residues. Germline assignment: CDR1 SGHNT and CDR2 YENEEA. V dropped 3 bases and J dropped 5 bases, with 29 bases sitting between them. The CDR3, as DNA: TGTGCCAGCAGCTTCACCCCCTTGAGGCCTTTCATGATCGCTAACAATGAGCAGTTCTTC. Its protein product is CASSFTPLRPFMIANNEQFF.

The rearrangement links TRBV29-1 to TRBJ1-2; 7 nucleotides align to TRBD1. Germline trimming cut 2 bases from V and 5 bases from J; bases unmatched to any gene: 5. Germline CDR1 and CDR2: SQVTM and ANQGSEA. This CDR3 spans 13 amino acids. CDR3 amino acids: CSVETGEDYGYTF. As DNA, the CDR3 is TGCAGCGTTGAAACAGGGGAGGATTATGGCTACACCTTC.